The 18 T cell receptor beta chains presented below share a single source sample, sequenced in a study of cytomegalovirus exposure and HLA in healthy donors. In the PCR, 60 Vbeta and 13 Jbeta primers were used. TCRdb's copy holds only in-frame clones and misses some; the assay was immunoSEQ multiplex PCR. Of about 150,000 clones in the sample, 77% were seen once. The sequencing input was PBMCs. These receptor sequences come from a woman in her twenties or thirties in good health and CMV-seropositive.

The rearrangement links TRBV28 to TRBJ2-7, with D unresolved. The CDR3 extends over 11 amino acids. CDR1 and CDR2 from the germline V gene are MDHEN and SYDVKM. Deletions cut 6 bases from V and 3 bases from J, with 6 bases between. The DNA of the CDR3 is TGTGCCAGCAGACGGGTCTACGAGCAGTACTTC. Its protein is CASRRVYEQYF.

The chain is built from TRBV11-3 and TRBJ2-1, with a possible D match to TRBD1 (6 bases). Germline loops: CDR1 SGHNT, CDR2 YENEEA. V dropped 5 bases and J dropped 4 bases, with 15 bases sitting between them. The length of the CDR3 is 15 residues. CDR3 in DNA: TGTGCCAGCAGCAAGACAGGTCCGGGATACAATGAGCAGTTCTTC. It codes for CASSKTGPGYNEQFF.

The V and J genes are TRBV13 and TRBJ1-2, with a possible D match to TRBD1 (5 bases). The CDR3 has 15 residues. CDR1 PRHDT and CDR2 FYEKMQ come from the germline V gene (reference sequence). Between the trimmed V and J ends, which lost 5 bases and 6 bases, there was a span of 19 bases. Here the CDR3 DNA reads TGTGCCAGCAGCCCCGGGGGGGGTGGATTCGATGGCTACACCTTC. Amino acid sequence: CASSPGGGGFDGYTF.

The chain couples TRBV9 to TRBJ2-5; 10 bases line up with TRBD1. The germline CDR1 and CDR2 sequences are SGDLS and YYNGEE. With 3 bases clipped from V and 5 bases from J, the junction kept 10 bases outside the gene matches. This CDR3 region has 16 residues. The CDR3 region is CASSAGTGDLRETQYF. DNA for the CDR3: TGTGCCAGCAGCGCCGGGACAGGGGACCTCCGGGAGACCCAGTACTTC.

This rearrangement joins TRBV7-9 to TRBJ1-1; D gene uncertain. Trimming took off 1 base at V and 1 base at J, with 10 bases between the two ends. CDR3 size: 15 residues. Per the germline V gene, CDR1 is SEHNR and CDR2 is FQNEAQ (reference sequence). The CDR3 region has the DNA TGTGCCAGCAGCTTAGGTTCGGTTTCGAACACTGAAGCTTTCTTT. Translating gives CASSLGSVSNTEAFF.

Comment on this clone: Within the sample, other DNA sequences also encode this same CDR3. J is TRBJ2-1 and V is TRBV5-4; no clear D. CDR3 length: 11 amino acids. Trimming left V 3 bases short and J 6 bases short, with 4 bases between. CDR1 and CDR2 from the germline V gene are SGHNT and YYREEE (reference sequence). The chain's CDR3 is CASSSGNEQFF. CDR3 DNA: TGTGCCAGCAGCTCCGGCAATGAGCAGTTCTTC. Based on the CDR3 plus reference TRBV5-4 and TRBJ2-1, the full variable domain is ETGVTQSPTHLIKTRGQQVTLRCSSQSGHNTVSWYQQALGQGPQFIFQYYREEENGRGNFPPRFSGLQFPNYSSELNVNALELDDSALYLCASSSGNEQFFGPGTRLTVL.

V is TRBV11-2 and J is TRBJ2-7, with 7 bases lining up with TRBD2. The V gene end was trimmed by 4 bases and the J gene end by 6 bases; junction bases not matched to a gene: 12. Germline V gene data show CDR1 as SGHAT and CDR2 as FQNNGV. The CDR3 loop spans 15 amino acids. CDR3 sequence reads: CASSSLLAGAGEQYF. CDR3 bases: TGTGCCAGCAGCTCCCTACTCGCGGGAGCGGGCGAGCAGTACTTC. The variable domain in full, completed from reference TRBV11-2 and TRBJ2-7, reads EAGVAQSPRYKIIEKRQSVAFWCNPISGHATLYWYQQILGQGPKLLIQFQNNGVVDDSQLPKDRFSAERLKGVDSTLKIQPAKLEDSAVYLCASSSLLAGAGEQYFGPGTRLTVT.

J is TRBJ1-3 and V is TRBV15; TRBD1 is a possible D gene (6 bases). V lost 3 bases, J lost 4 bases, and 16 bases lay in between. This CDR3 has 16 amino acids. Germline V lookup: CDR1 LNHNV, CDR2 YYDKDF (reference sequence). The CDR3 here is CATSRDGTPSGNTIYF. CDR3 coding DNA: TGTGCCACCAGCAGGGATGGGACACCGTCGGGAAACACCATATATTTT.

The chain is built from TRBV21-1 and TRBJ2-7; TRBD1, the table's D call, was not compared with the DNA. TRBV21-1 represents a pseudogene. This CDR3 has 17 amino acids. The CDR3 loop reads CASSKGYGTETYYEQYF. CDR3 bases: TGTGCCAGCAGCAAAGGATACGGGACAGAGACTTACTACGAGCAGTACTTC.

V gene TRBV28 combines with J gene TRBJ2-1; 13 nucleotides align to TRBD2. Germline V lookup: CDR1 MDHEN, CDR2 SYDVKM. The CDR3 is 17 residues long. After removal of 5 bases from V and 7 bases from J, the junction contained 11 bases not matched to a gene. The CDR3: CASSPPTSGGTLNEQFF. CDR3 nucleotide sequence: TGTGCCAGCAGTCCCCCGACTAGCGGGGGGACCTTGAATGAGCAGTTCTTC.

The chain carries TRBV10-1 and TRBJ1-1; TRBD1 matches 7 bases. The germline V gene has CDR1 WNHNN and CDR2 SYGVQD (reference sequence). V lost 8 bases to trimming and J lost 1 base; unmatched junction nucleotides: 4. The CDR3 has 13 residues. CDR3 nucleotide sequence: TGCGCCAGCGTGGGACAGTGGAACACTGAAGCTTTCTTT. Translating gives CASVGQWNTEAFF.

The CDR3 DNA reads as TGTGCCAGCAGCGTGCCCCAGGCAAACGGGGAGCTGTTTTTT. Its protein product is CASSVPQANGELFF. This chain uses TRBV9 with TRBJ2-2; D is unclear. Trimming removed 2 bases from V and 7 bases from J, with 12 bases in between. The germline V gene has CDR1 SGDLS and CDR2 YYNGEE. The CDR3 has 14 amino acids. Full variable domain (missing parts from reference TRBV9 and TRBJ2-2): DSGVTQTPKHLITATGQRVTLRCSPRSGDLSVYWYQQSLDQGLQFLIQYYNGEERAKGNILERFSAQQFPDLHSELNLSSLELGDSALYFCASSVPQANGELFFGEGSRLTVL.

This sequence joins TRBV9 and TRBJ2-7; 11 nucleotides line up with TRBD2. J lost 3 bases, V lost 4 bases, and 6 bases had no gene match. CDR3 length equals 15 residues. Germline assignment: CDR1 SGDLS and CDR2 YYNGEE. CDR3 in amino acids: CASSTGSGRVYEQYF. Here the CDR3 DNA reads TGTGCCAGCAGCACAGGTAGCGGGAGGGTCTACGAGCAGTACTTC.

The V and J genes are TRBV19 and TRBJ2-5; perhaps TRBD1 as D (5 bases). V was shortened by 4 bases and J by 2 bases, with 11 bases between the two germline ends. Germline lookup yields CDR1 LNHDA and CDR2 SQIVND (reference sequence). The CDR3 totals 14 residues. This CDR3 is CASSTQGVQETQYF. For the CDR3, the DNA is TGTGCCAGTAGTACGCAAGGGGTTCAAGAGACCCAGTACTTC.

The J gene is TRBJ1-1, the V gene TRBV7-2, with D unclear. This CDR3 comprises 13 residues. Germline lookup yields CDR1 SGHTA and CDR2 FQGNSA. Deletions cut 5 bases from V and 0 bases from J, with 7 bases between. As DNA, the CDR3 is TGTGCCAGCAGCATCGACTTGAACACTGAAGCTTTCTTT. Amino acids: CASSIDLNTEAFF.

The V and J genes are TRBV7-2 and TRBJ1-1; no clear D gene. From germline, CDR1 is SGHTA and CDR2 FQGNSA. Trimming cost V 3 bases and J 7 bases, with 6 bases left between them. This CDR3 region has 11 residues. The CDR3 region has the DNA TGTGCCAGCAGCTTGGCCATTGAAGCTTTCTTT. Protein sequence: CASSLAIEAFF.

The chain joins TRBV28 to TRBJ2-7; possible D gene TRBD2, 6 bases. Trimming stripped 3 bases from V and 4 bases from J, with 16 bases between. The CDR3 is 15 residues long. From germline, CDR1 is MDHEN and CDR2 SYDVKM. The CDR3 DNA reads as TGTGCCAGCAGTTTCCAGTTCGGAGGGAGGTACGAGCAGTACTTC. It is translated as CASSFQFGGRYEQYF.

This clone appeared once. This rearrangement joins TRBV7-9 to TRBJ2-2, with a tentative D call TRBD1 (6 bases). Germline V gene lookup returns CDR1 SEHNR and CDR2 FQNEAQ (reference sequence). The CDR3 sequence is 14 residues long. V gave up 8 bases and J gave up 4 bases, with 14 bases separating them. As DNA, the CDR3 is TGTGCCAGCCGAACAGGGACGGGCACCGGGGAGCTGTTTTTT. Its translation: CASRTGTGTGELFF. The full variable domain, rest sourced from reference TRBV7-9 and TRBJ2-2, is DTGVSQNPRHKITKRGQNVTFRCDPISEHNRLYWYRQTLGQGPEFLTYFQNEAQLEKSRLLSDRFSAERPKGSFSTLEIQRTEQGDSAMYLCASRTGTGTGELFFGEGSRLTVL.